A selection of T cell receptor beta chains follows, all from one sample in a study of blood T cell repertoires in COVID-19. Clones were sequenced by immunoSEQ multiplex PCR, and TCRdb holds only the in-frame ones, with some missing. Altogether roughly 96,000 clones are present, 82% being singletons, with the ten largest covering about 20%. The sample taken for sequencing was peripheral blood. Source of these receptors: an elderly man with acute or convalescent COVID-19. CDR3s include the opening cysteine and the closing phenylalanine or tryptophan. Fields, in order: J gene, V gene, CDR3 protein.

j_call: TRBJ1-5
v_call: TRBV7-9
cdr3_aa: CASSLGASNQPQHF

j_call: TRBJ1-4
v_call: TRBV5-1
cdr3_aa: CASREGRPNEKLFF

j_call: TRBJ1-3
v_call: TRBV2
cdr3_aa: CASVLSSGNTIYF

j_call: TRBJ2-5
v_call: TRBV28
cdr3_aa: CASSFFLIRETQYF

j_call: TRBJ2-5
v_call: TRBV6-5
cdr3_aa: CASRPTVQETQYF

j_call: TRBJ2-3
v_call: TRBV21-1
cdr3_aa: CASSKSYPTSSGEYF

j_call: TRBJ1-5
v_call: TRBV28
cdr3_aa: CASSQNQGINNQPQHF

j_call: TRBJ2-2
v_call: TRBV13
cdr3_aa: CASSLAGGRTGELFF

j_call: TRBJ2-4
v_call: TRBV28
cdr3_aa: CASSFATGFGIQYF

j_call: TRBJ1-5
v_call: TRBV11-2
cdr3_aa: CASSLQGSNQPQHF

j_call: TRBJ1-2
v_call: TRBV4-3
cdr3_aa: CASSRRTTGNYGYTF

j_call: TRBJ1-2
v_call: TRBV9
cdr3_aa: CASSVGNRGNYGYTF

j_call: TRBJ1-5
v_call: TRBV19
cdr3_aa: CASRGTGNNQPQHF

j_call: TRBJ1-4
v_call: TRBV28
cdr3_aa: CASRTGTRGEKLFF

j_call: TRBJ2-3
v_call: TRBV5-6
cdr3_aa: CASGLTGGRATDTQYF

j_call: TRBJ2-1
v_call: TRBV5-1
cdr3_aa: CASSQIAGGTYNEQFF

j_call: TRBJ1-1
v_call: TRBV6-5
cdr3_aa: CASAGGALGHTEAFF

j_call: TRBJ2-5
v_call: TRBV4-3
cdr3_aa: CASSQDGQSQETQYF

j_call: TRBJ2-3
v_call: TRBV6-1
cdr3_aa: CASSEGLAGFTDTQYF

j_call: TRBJ2-1
v_call: TRBV27
cdr3_aa: CASRWGSGQGYNEQFF

j_call: TRBJ1-2
v_call: TRBV7-2
cdr3_aa: CASSLVVGGDYGYTF

j_call: TRBJ2-5
v_call: TRBV6-5
cdr3_aa: CASRVQGGLQETQYF

j_call: TRBJ2-7
v_call: TRBV7-9
cdr3_aa: CASSEDRAQYF

j_call: TRBJ2-1
v_call: TRBV5-6
cdr3_aa: CASSLIAGEDNEQFF

j_call: TRBJ2-2
v_call: TRBV19
cdr3_aa: CASRGKGLPNTGELFF

j_call: TRBJ2-7
v_call: TRBV27
cdr3_aa: CASGKPGTVRYEQYF

j_call: TRBJ2-5
v_call: TRBV7-9
cdr3_aa: CASSSGDRGQETQYF

j_call: TRBJ2-1
v_call: TRBV7-8
cdr3_aa: CASSLRTSGGGGEQFF

j_call: TRBJ1-1
v_call: TRBV15
cdr3_aa: CATSKWTLMNTEAFF

j_call: TRBJ2-6
v_call: TRBV3-1/TRBV3-2
cdr3_aa: CASSQGITSRVSGANVLTF

j_call: TRBJ1-2
v_call: TRBV6-4
cdr3_aa: CASSFGQDGGYTF

j_call: TRBJ2-1
v_call: TRBV5-1
cdr3_aa: CASSQNNEQFF

j_call: TRBJ2-7
v_call: TRBV5-1
cdr3_aa: CASRPRQGASYEQYF

j_call: TRBJ2-3
v_call: TRBV27
cdr3_aa: CASSPRRTSGRGGDTQYF

j_call: TRBJ2-2
v_call: TRBV27
cdr3_aa: CASSRTSGTGELFF

j_call: TRBJ2-7
v_call: TRBV7-9
cdr3_aa: CASSLRGTSSYEQYF

j_call: TRBJ2-7
v_call: TRBV5-4
cdr3_aa: CASSQAGSYEQYF

j_call: TRBJ2-4
v_call: TRBV28
cdr3_aa: CASRDSLAKNIQYF

j_call: TRBJ2-2
v_call: TRBV11-2
cdr3_aa: CASSFRDWNTGELFF

j_call: TRBJ1-1
v_call: TRBV3-1/TRBV3-2
cdr3_aa: CASSQAFPPNTEAFF

j_call: TRBJ2-3
v_call: TRBV7-2
cdr3_aa: CASSGGILAGSNTDTQYF

j_call: TRBJ2-5
v_call: TRBV10-1
cdr3_aa: CASSASRGETQYF

j_call: TRBJ2-2
v_call: TRBV3-1/TRBV3-2
cdr3_aa: CASSRWGRSDTGELFF

j_call: TRBJ2-3
v_call: TRBV5-1
cdr3_aa: CASSLDSSTDTQYF

j_call: TRBJ1-5
v_call: TRBV7-2
cdr3_aa: CASSFYQGHQPQHF

j_call: TRBJ1-5
v_call: TRBV7-2
cdr3_aa: CASSLPPGTANQPQHF

j_call: TRBJ2-3
v_call: TRBV7-2
cdr3_aa: CASSRDWRDTQYF

j_call: TRBJ1-1
v_call: TRBV5-4
cdr3_aa: CANHGQGRYSYTEAFF

j_call: TRBJ1-2
v_call: TRBV9
cdr3_aa: CASSVARGYGYTF

j_call: TRBJ2-6
v_call: TRBV24-1
cdr3_aa: CATQGTGANVLTF